This T cell receptor beta chain originates from a study of cytotoxic CD8 clonotypes in ibrutinib-treated CLL. As for the study in general: The subjects consisted of some 12 relapsed/refractory and some 14 treatment-naive individuals, with some 17 IGHV unmutated. Partial response was seen in about 25 patients and complete response in 2; after median roughly 66 months, about 14 stayed remitted, around 12 progressed. Response samples were taken after a median roughly twelve months of treatment, range 6 to 36.

Sequenced by immunoSEQ multiplex PCR; TCRdb stores in-frame clones only, minus some. The sample includes about 310,000 clones, almost 80% of them seen just once. Germline assignment: CDR1 MDHEN and CDR2 SYDVKM. With V trimmed by 3 bases and J by 4 bases, 7 bases remained unmatched. The CDR3 is 15 residues long. Comment on this clone: What it recognizes is unknown.

Findings of the study overall: With treatment, public clonotypes, which were uncommon, either contracted or remained stable.

Sequences were derived from PBMCs, sampled before ibrutinib treatment. The chain is built from TRBV28 and TRBJ1-1; TRBD1 matches 8 bases. The receptor was derived from a human donor with chronic lymphocytic leukemia. CDR3 sequence: CASSFQGAPSTEAFF. CDR3 nucleotide sequence: TGTGCCAGCAGTTTCCAGGGGGCGCCGAGCACTGAAGCTTTCTTT.